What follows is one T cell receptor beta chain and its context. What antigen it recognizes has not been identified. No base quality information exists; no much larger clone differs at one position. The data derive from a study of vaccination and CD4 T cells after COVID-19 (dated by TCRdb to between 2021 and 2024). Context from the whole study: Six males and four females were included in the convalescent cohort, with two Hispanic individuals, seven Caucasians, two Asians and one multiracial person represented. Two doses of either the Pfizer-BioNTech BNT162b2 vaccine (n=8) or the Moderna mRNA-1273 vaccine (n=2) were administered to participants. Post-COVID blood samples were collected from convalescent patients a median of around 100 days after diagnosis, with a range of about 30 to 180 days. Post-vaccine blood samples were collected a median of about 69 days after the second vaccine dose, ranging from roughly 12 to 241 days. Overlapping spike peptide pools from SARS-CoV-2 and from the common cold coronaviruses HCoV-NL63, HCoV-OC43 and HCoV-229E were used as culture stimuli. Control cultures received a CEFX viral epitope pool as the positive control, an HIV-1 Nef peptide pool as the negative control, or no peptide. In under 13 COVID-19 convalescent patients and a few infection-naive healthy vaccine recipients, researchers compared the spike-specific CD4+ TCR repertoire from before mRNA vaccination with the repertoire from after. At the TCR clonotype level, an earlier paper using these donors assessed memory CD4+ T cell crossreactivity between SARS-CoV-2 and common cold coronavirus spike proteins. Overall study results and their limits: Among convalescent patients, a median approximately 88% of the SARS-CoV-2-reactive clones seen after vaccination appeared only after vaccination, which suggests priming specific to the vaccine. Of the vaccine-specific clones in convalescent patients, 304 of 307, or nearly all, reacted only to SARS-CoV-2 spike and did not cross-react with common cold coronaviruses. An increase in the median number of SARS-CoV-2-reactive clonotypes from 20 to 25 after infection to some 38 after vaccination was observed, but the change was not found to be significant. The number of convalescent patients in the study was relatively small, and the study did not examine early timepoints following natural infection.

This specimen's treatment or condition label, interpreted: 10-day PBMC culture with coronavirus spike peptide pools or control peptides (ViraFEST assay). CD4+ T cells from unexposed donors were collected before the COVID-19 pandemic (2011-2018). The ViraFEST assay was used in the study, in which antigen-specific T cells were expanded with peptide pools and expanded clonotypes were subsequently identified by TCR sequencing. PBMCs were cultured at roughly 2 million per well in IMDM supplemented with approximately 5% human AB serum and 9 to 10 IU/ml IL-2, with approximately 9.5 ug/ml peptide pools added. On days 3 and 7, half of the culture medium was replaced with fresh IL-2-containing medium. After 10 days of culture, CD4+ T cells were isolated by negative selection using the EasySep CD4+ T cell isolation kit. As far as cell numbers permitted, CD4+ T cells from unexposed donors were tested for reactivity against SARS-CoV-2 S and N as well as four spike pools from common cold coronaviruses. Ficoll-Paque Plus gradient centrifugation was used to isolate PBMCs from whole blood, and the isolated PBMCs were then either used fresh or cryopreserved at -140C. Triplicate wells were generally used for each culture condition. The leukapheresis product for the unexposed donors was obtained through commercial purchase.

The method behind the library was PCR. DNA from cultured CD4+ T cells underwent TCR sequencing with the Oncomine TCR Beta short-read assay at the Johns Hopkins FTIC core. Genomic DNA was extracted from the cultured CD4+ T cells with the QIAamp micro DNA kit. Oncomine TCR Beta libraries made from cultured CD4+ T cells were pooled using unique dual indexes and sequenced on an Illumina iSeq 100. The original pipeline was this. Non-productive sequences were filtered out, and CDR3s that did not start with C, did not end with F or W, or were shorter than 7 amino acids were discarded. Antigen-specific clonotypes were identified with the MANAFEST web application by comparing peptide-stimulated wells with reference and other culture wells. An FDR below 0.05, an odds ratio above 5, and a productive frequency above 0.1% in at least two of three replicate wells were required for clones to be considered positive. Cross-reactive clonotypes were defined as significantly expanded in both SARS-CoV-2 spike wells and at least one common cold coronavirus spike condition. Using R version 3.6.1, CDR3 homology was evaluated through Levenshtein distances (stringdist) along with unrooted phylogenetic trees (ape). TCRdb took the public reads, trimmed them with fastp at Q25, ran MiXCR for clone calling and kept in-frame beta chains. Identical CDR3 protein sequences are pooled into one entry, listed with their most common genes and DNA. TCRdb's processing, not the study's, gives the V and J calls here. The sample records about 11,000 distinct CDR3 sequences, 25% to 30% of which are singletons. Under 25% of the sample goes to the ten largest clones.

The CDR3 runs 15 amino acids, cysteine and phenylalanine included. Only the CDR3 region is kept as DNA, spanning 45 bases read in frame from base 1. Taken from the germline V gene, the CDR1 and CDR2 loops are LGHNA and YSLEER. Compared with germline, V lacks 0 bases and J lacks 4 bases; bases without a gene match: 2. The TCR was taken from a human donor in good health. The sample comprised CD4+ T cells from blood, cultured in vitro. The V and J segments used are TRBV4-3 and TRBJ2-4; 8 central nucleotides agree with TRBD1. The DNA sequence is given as TGCGCCAGCAGCCAAGAGAACAGGGGGAAAAACATTCAGTACTTC. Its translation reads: CASSQENRGKNIQYF.